This T cell receptor beta chain stems from a study of Graves' ophthalmopathy and Graves' hyperthyroidism. RNA served as the template for amplifying TCR beta CDR3 regions. Second-round multiplex PCR came after first-round RT-PCR with HTBI primers. TCRdb recomputed calls from the multiplex PCR reads with MiXCR, one row per CDR3 protein. The table has fewer than 20,000 distinct CDR3 sequences, 46% seen once. The CDR3 length is 16 residues. V gave up 1 base and J gave up 4 bases, with 15 bases separating them. The V gene's germline CDR1 is MGHRA and CDR2 YSYEKL. Aged 18 to 65, hyperthyroidism patients had new diagnoses of under 2 months' duration.

The chain combines TRBV4-1 with TRBJ2-3, with a weak D call TRBD1 (5 bases). Sequenced: peripheral blood. The receptor's source is a middle-aged woman with stable Graves' hyperthyroidism. The DNA of the CDR3 is TGCGCCAGCAGCCAAGTGATGCCAGGGATCCCAGATACGCAGTATTTT. Residues: CASSQVMPGIPDTQYF.